This T cell receptor (beta chain) appears in the sequencing data of a study of control samples from healthy donors and cancer patients. The CDR3 is made up of 14 amino acids. Trimming took 5 bases from V and 4 from J, leaving 12 bases between them. The germline gives CDR1 SGHTA, CDR2 FQGNSA. TCRdb keeps only in-frame clones here, not all; method: immunoSEQ multiplex PCR. This table holds 70,000 or so clones, 75% to 90% found once. The sequenced sample consisted of blood. V is TRBV7-2 and J is TRBJ1-3; D is possibly TRBD1 (5 bases). This TCR was recovered from a man aged 50-59 years in good health. CDR3 residues: CASSLTTGGNTIYF. The CDR3 bases are TGTGCCAGCAGCCTCACCACAGGAGGAAACACCATATATTTT.